These T cell receptor beta chains were read from a single sample in a study of PD-1 blockade in classical Hodgkin lymphoma. Profiled with immunoSEQ multiplex PCR; TCRdb holds only in-frame clones, not every one. The data show 43,000 or so clones, about nine tenths seen once. The sample consisted of peripheral blood mononuclear cells (PBMCs), taken at baseline. The receptors were gathered from a human donor with classical Hodgkin lymphoma. Both conserved end residues are part of each CDR3. D genes are given only for firm matches. Size values are once, few and many counts, or a class for expanded clones, and some rows have none.

j_gene	abundance	v_gene	d_gene	CDR3nt	CDR3aa
TRBJ2-7	.	TRBV5-6	TRBD1	TGTGCCAGCAGCTTAGGACAGGGGGCAGCTGAGCAGTACTTC	CASSLGQGAAEQYF
TRBJ2-6	.	TRBV4-3	TRBD2	TGCGCCAGCAGCCCAGAAGTTAGCGGGGGGGTGGATGGGGCCAACGTCCTGACTTTC	CASSPEVSGGVDGANVLTF
TRBJ1-2	.	TRBV15	.	TGTGCCACCAGCAGAGATGGGTCCCTAAATTATGGCTACACCTTC	CATSRDGSLNYGYTF
TRBJ1-1	medium-sized	TRBV7-8	.	TGTGCCAGCAGCCTCGGAACAGGGATGAACACTGAAGCTTTCTTT	CASSLGTGMNTEAFF
TRBJ2-7	.	TRBV6-5	.	TGTGCCAGCAGTTACGGAGTAGGGTACGAGCAGTACTTC	CASSYGVGYEQYF
TRBJ2-7	.	TRBV28	TRBD2	TGTGCCAGCATAATTAGCGGGGGAACCTACGAGCAGTACTTC	CASIISGGTYEQYF
TRBJ2-3	.	TRBV7-6	TRBD2	TGTGCCAGCAGCTTAGGGACTAGAGATACGCAGTATTTT	CASSLGTRDTQYF
TRBJ1-1	.	TRBV5-1	.	TGCGCCAGCAGCTCGGTTACTCAGGGTGGGGTACGTGCTTTCTTT	CASSSVTQGGVRAFF
TRBJ2-7	.	TRBV5-6	.	TGTGCCAGCAGCTTACTCCGGGACCTCTTTTACGAGCAGTACTTC	CASSLLRDLFYEQYF
TRBJ1-5	.	TRBV6-1	.	TGTGCCAGCAGTGTAGAGGCGGGAGGAAATCAGCCCCAGCATTTT	CASSVEAGGNQPQHF
TRBJ1-1	once	TRBV10-3	.	TGTGCCATCAGTGAGGCGGGCCTGAACACTGAAGCTTTCTTT	CAISEAGLNTEAFF
TRBJ2-2	.	TRBV11-1	.	TGTGCCAGCAGCTTAGCGCCCAGTCTCGCTTTGAACACCGGGGAGCTGTTTTTT	CASSLAPSLALNTGELFF
TRBJ2-2	.	TRBV28	TRBD1	TGTGCCAGCAGTTCGCCGGGACAGGGGGCTTCCGGGGAGCTGTTTTTT	CASSSPGQGASGELFF
TRBJ2-1	.	TRBV28	.	TGTGCCAGCAAAGGAACCCCCCATGAGCAGTTCTTC	CASKGTPHEQFF
TRBJ2-1	.	TRBV28	.	TGTGCCAGCAGTTTAGGCGGGACAGACAATGAGCAGTTCTTC	CASSLGGTDNEQFF
TRBJ2-1	.	TRBV6-6	.	TGTGCCAGCAGCCTACCTAGCCCATACAATGAGCAGTTCTTC	CASSLPSPYNEQFF
TRBJ2-3	.	TRBV10-3	TRBD1	TGTGCCATCAGGCCAGGGGGTACAACAGATACGCAGTATTTT	CAIRPGGTTDTQYF
TRBJ2-2	.	TRBV5-5	.	TGTGCCAGCAGCTGGCAGGGCCACACCGGGGAGCTGTTTTTT	CASSWQGHTGELFF
TRBJ1-4	.	TRBV7-8	.	TGTGCCAGCAGCTCCGGACTTCGGGGAGGAAAACTGTTTTTT	CASSSGLRGGKLFF
TRBJ1-5	.	TRBV6-6	TRBD1	TGTGCCAGCAGGAGGACAGGGTTCATGGGTCAGCCCCAGCATTTT	CASRRTGFMGQPQHF
TRBJ1-2	.	TRBV15	.	TGTGCCACCAGCAGAGATCTCGATGGCGACTATGGCTACACCTTC	CATSRDLDGDYGYTF
TRBJ2-5	.	TRBV27	.	TGTGCCAGCAGTATCCGGGACGACCAAGAGACCCAGTACTTC	CASSIRDDQETQYF
TRBJ1-1	.	TRBV14	.	TGTGCCAGCAGCCAAGCCCACACCCTGGCTTTCTTT	CASSQAHTLAFF
TRBJ1-1	few	TRBV4-2	.	TGTGCCAGCAGCCAAGTGGACACTGAAGCTTTCTTT	CASSQVDTEAFF
TRBJ1-1	.	TRBV29-1	TRBD1	TGCAGCGTTGACGGAGGGTGGCAGGGGGGCCCTGAAGCTTTCTTT	CSVDGGWQGGPEAFF
TRBJ1-2	.	TRBV29-1	TRBD1	TGCAGCGTTGACGAGACAGGGGGCGGCTATGGCTACACCTTC	CSVDETGGGYGYTF
TRBJ2-5	.	TRBV6-1	.	TGTGCCAGCAGTGCAGGGAATACAGAGACCCAGTACTTC	CASSAGNTETQYF
TRBJ2-7	once	TRBV27	TRBD2	TGTGCCAGCAGCCCAATGGAAAGCGGGAGGAGGTACGAGCAGTACTTC	CASSPMESGRRYEQYF
TRBJ1-2	once	TRBV6-1	TRBD1	TGTGCCAGCTCAGGACAGGGGCGTTGGGACTATGGCTACACCTTC	CASSGQGRWDYGYTF
TRBJ1-2	.	TRBV10-3	.	TGTGCCATCAGTGAGTCTGTAGGTTATGGCTACACCTTC	CAISESVGYGYTF
TRBJ2-5	.	TRBV10-2	.	TGCGCCAGCAGTGAGGGTGGGACGGGACCCCGGAGTGAGACCCAGTACTTC	CASSEGGTGPRSETQYF
TRBJ2-2	once	TRBV6-4	TRBD1	TGTGCCAGCAGTGACTCGACAGGGCCCACCGGGGAGCTGTTTTTT	CASSDSTGPTGELFF
TRBJ2-1	once	TRBV5-1	.	TGCGCCAGCAGCTTGGATCGGGGGCAGTTCTTC	CASSLDRGQFF
TRBJ1-1	.	TRBV19	.	TGTGCCAGTAGTCCCCTCTTTGGGGGGGGTCCCCCTGAAGCTTTCTTT	CASSPLFGGGPPEAFF
TRBJ1-1	.	TRBV6-1	TRBD1	TGTGCCAGCCACAGGGGGGACACTGAAGCTTTCTTT	CASHRGDTEAFF
TRBJ2-1	.	TRBV7-2	TRBD1	TGTGCCAGCAGCTTAGCCGGGACAGGACCCTACAATGAGCAGTTCTTC	CASSLAGTGPYNEQFF
TRBJ2-7	.	TRBV6-1	.	TGTGCCAGCAGTTCCGGCGGGCAGTACTTC	CASSSGGQYF
TRBJ2-3	.	TRBV6-5	.	TGTGCCAGCAGTTACTCGACTGACAAGGGATATCAGTATTTT	CASSYSTDKGYQYF
TRBJ1-5	.	TRBV19	TRBD1	TGTGCCAGTATTCCGACAGGGGGCAAGGGCAATCAGCCCCAGCATTTT	CASIPTGGKGNQPQHF
TRBJ1-2	.	TRBV2	TRBD1	TGTGCCAGCAGTATCGGACAGGGGGGCTCCTTCTTC	CASSIGQGGSFF
TRBJ2-7	.	TRBV6-5	TRBD1	TGTGCCAGCAGTCGGGACAGGGACTACGAGCAGTACTTC	CASSRDRDYEQYF